A selection of T cell receptor beta chains follows, all from one sample in a study of T cells in localized non-small cell lung cancer. Here immunoSEQ multiplex PCR was the method, and the copy in TCRdb shows in-frame clones only, minus some. The table shows approximately 65,000 clones, with roughly four fifths occurring only once. The sequencing used PBMCs, collected before any cancer treatment. Receptors originate from a man aged 40-75 years with stage II lung adenocarcinoma. CDR3s include the opening cysteine and the closing phenylalanine or tryptophan. D genes are given only for firm matches. Clone sizes are given selectively: once, few, many, or a class where the clone is expanded.

TRBD1	TRBJ1-2	TRBV7-9	NA	CASSAVTGGNYGYTF	TGTGCCAGCAGCGCAGTGACAGGGGGCAACTATGGCTACACCTTC
NA	TRBJ2-7	TRBV5-1	NA	CASSLVEGGIYEQYF	TGCGCCAGCAGCTTGGTCGAAGGTGGGATCTACGAGCAGTACTTC
NA	TRBJ2-2	TRBV9	NA	CASSVRGTSGELFF	TGTGCCAGCAGCGTCCGCGGCACGAGCGGGGAGCTGTTTTTT
TRBD1	TRBJ1-2	TRBV11-2	once	CASSLDRGGYGYTF	TGTGCCAGCAGCTTAGACAGGGGGGGCTATGGCTACACCTTC
NA	TRBJ2-7	TRBV16	NA	CASSYLTVNEQYF	TGTGCCAGCAGCTACCTTACCGTGAACGAGCAGTACTTC
NA	TRBJ2-1	TRBV2	NA	CAIVEDSSWYNEQFF	TGTGCCATCGTCGAGGACAGCTCATGGTACAATGAGCAGTTCTTC
TRBD2	TRBJ2-7	TRBV5-4	NA	CASSLASGIDEQYF	TGTGCCAGCAGCTTGGCTAGCGGGATCGACGAGCAGTACTTC
NA	TRBJ1-3	TRBV14	NA	CASSPLGPAGGNTIYF	TGTGCCAGCAGCCCGTTGGGCCCGGCGGGTGGAAACACCATATATTTT
TRBD1	TRBJ1-2	TRBV7-2	NA	CASGGTGTGGNGNYGYTF	TGTGCCAGCGGTGGTACCGGGACAGGGGGTAATGGGAACTATGGCTACACCTTC
NA	TRBJ2-7	TRBV19	NA	CASGPGPSYEQYF	TGTGCCAGTGGACCGGGACCAAGTTACGAGCAGTACTTC
NA	TRBJ1-2	TRBV2	NA	CASSELQDGAF	TGTGCCAGCAGTGAGCTTCAGGACGGAGCCTTC
TRBD2	TRBJ2-1	TRBV7-2	NA	CASSEIATSGRNEQFF	TGTGCCAGCAGCGAAATTGCCACTAGCGGGAGAAATGAGCAGTTCTTC
NA	TRBJ1-2	TRBV28	NA	CASSNGLNYGYTF	TGTGCCAGCAGCAACGGCCTCAACTATGGCTACACCTTC
NA	TRBJ1-4	TRBV9	NA	CASSVAGGDNEKLFF	TGTGCCAGCAGCGTAGCTGGAGGGGATAATGAAAAACTGTTTTTT
NA	TRBJ2-7	TRBV7-2	NA	CASSSVPGSYEQYF	TGTGCCAGCAGCTCCGTCCCGGGATCGTACGAGCAGTACTTC
TRBD2	TRBJ2-1	TRBV9	NA	CASSVLAGGGNEQFF	TGTGCCAGCAGCGTACTAGCGGGAGGAGGGAATGAGCAGTTCTTC
NA	TRBJ1-1	TRBV2	NA	CASSEYRTGTEAFF	TGTGCCAGCAGTGAATACCGTACGGGCACTGAAGCTTTCTTT
NA	TRBJ1-1	TRBV27	NA	CASSEGILNTEAFF	TGTGCCAGCAGTGAAGGGATCTTGAACACTGAAGCTTTCTTT
NA	TRBJ1-2	TRBV5-1	NA	CASSREGQRYGYTF	TGCGCCAGCAGTCGGGAGGGGCAAAGGTATGGCTACACCTTC
NA	TRBJ1-2	TRBV19	once	CASTLGRGYGYTF	TGTGCCAGTACCCTCGGTCGGGGCTATGGCTACACCTTC
TRBD2	TRBJ2-7	TRBV19	NA	CASSSRTSGRASTYEQYF	TGTGCCAGTAGTTCTCGGACTAGCGGGAGGGCCTCAACCTACGAGCAGTACTTC
NA	TRBJ2-3	TRBV25-1	NA	CASRERDTQYF	TGTGCCAGCAGGGAGCGAGATACGCAGTATTTT
TRBD2	TRBJ2-1	TRBV19	NA	CASSILAGGGNEQFF	TGTGCCAGTAGTATCCTGGCGGGAGGGGGTAATGAGCAGTTCTTC
NA	TRBJ2-1	TRBV9	once	CASSVAPGTYNEQFF	TGTGCCAGCAGCGTAGCCCCAGGGACCTACAATGAGCAGTTCTTC
NA	TRBJ1-5	TRBV2	NA	CASSPLGYNQPQHF	TGTGCCAGCAGTCCTCTGGGGTATAATCAGCCCCAGCATTTT
TRBD2	TRBJ2-5	TRBV15	NA	CATSRTAGAEYF	TGTGCCACCAGCAGAACAGCGGGGGCCGAGTACTTC
NA	TRBJ1-2	TRBV15	NA	CATSRDGLLYGYTF	TGTGCCACCAGCAGAGATGGGCTCCTTTATGGCTACACCTTC
NA	TRBJ1-1	TRBV9	NA	CASSKGADEAFF	TGTGCCAGCAGCAAAGGGGCGGATGAAGCTTTCTTT
NA	TRBJ1-4	TRBV19	NA	CATSREGTTNEKLFF	TGTGCCACTAGTAGGGAGGGGACAACTAATGAAAAACTGTTTTTT
TRBD1	TRBJ1-2	TRBV19	NA	CASSLTGVRYGYTF	TGTGCCAGTAGTTTAACAGGGGTTCGCTATGGCTACACCTTC
TRBD2	TRBJ2-1	TRBV15	NA	CATRGLAGDVVYNEQFF	TGTGCCACCAGGGGACTAGCGGGAGACGTGGTCTACAATGAGCAGTTCTTC
NA	TRBJ1-1	TRBV29-1	once	CSALAGGTEAFF	TGCAGCGCCTTGGCCGGGGGCACTGAAGCTTTCTTT
NA	TRBJ1-3	TRBV5-4	NA	CASSRSGVGSGNTIYF	TGTGCCAGCAGCCGTTCGGGTGTGGGGTCTGGAAACACCATATATTTT
NA	TRBJ2-5	TRBV7-2	NA	CASSLGAGSGETQYF	TGTGCCAGCAGCCTAGGGGCGGGGTCGGGGGAGACCCAGTACTTC
NA	TRBJ2-5	TRBV19	NA	CASSKLTDSKETQYF	TGTGCCAGTAGTAAACTCACGGACAGCAAAGAGACCCAGTACTTC
TRBD1	TRBJ1-4	TRBV7-9	once	CASRGQGAVEKLFF	TGTGCCAGCAGGGGTCAGGGGGCAGTCGAAAAACTGTTTTTT
NA	TRBJ1-4	TRBV9	once	CASSVAWGTNEKLFF	TGTGCCAGCAGCGTAGCTTGGGGTACTAATGAAAAACTGTTTTTT
NA	TRBJ2-1	TRBV5-1	NA	CASSLAGSSYNEQFF	TGCGCCAGCAGCTTGGCCGGGAGTTCCTACAATGAGCAGTTCTTC
TRBD1	TRBJ1-2	TRBV4-1	NA	CASSPQTGAHNYGYTF	TGCGCCAGCAGCCCCCAGACAGGGGCTCATAACTATGGCTACACCTTC
TRBD2	TRBJ2-1	TRBV7-3	NA	CASSPGTSGRALMKEQFF	TGTGCCAGCAGCCCGGGGACTAGCGGGAGGGCCCTAATGAAGGAGCAGTTCTTC